The sample holds one count of the clone carrying this T cell receptor (beta chain). Germline V lookup: CDR1 MNHEY, CDR2 SMNVEV (reference sequence). Trimming took 3 bases from V and 10 from J; bases not matched to a gene: 9. This CDR3 is built from 16 residues. This entry comes from a study of blood T cell repertoires in COVID-19. Per the authors' pipeline: Cell counts per sample came from amplifying reference gene primers. The protocol was immunoSEQ multiplex PCR, while the TCRdb copy is restricted to in-frame clones and leaves out a portion. The V and J calls and clone size were taken over from that table, and D and trimming were inferred from the DNA. The repertoire holds approximately 200,000 clones, with about 80% as singletons.

This receptor was taken from a woman aged 25 to 39 who had recovered from COVID-19. The sample taken for sequencing was peripheral blood. The chain is built from TRBV27 and TRBJ2-1; TRBD2 matches at 13 bases. CDR3 amino acids: CASSLPTSGRAEEQFF. The CDR3 nucleotides are TGTGCCAGCAGTTTGCCTACTAGCGGGAGGGCCGAGGAGCAGTTCTTC.